A selection of T cell receptor beta chains follows, all from one sample in a study of cytomegalovirus exposure and HLA in healthy donors. Assay used: immunoSEQ multiplex PCR; TCRdb lists only in-frame clones, some missing. The profile shows over 150,000 clones, 70% to 90% of them singletons. Sequencing was done on a sample of PBMCs. These receptors all stem from a woman between 25 and 40 years old in good health and CMV-seronegative. Both conserved end residues are part of each CDR3. D genes are given only for firm matches. Where a row states a size, it is once, few, many or the class of an expanded clone; other rows omit it.

d_call,v_call,j_call,clone_size,cdr3_nt,cdr3_aa
TRBD1,TRBV7-8,TRBJ2-7,NA,TGTGCCAGCAGCGCCGGGACAGGGGTCGAGCAGTACTTC,CASSAGTGVEQYF
NA,TRBV5-6,TRBJ2-3,NA,TGTGCCAGCAGCTTAAAATGGGGAACGGGCACAGATACGCAGTATTTT,CASSLKWGTGTDTQYF
NA,TRBV5-8,TRBJ2-5,NA,TGTGCCAGCAGCTTAGAGACCCAGTACTTC,CASSLETQYF
TRBD2,TRBV4-1,TRBJ2-1,NA,TGCGCCAGCAGCCAAGAGGAGGGACTAGCGTTTGGTGAGCAGTTCTTC,CASSQEEGLAFGEQFF
TRBD2,TRBV5-1,TRBJ2-1,NA,TGCGCCAGCAGCTTAACCGGGACTAGCGGGGTCAAGAATGAGCAGTTCTTC,CASSLTGTSGVKNEQFF
NA,TRBV7-6,TRBJ2-3,NA,TGTGCCAGCAGCTTAGACGGCACAGATACGCAGTATTTT,CASSLDGTDTQYF
NA,TRBV19,TRBJ2-1,NA,TGTGCCAGTGATACAGGGAGGGAGCAGTTCTTC,CASDTGREQFF
TRBD1,TRBV5-4,TRBJ1-6,NA,TGTGCCAGCAGCACAAGACAGGGCTCACCCCTCCACTTT,CASSTRQGSPLHF
NA,TRBV12-5,TRBJ2-3,NA,TGTGCTAGTGGTCCGGGACATATGGGGGATACGCAGTATTTT,CASGPGHMGDTQYF
NA,TRBV6-1,TRBJ1-4,NA,TGTGCCACGGGGTGGAGGGTAGGGGGTGAAAAACTGTTTTTT,CATGWRVGGEKLFF
NA,TRBV6-1,TRBJ2-3,NA,TGTGCCAGCAGTGCGGGAACCCAAGGCCGGGATACGCAGTATTTT,CASSAGTQGRDTQYF
NA,TRBV7-3,TRBJ2-6,NA,TGTGCCAGCAGCTTAATTTCGTCTGGGGCCAACGTCCTGACTTTC,CASSLISSGANVLTF
NA,TRBV5-1,TRBJ2-1,few,TGCGCCAGCAGCTTGGCGGATGGACGCTACATTCGGGATGAGCAGTTCTTC,CASSLADGRYIRDEQFF
NA,TRBV11-2,TRBJ1-6,NA,TGTGCCAGCAGCCCCAGGCTCGGGACTCTAAATTCACCCCTCCACTTT,CASSPRLGTLNSPLHF
NA,TRBV2,TRBJ1-2,few,TGTGCCAGCGGGAACACGTATGGCTACACCTTC,CASGNTYGYTF
TRBD1,TRBV27,TRBJ2-7,NA,TGTGCCAGCAGCGGTGACAGGGGACTCTACGAGCAGTACTTC,CASSGDRGLYEQYF
NA,TRBV5-1,TRBJ1-1,NA,TGCGCCAGCAGCTTTAGCCCTCGTCAGAACACTGAAGCTTTCTTT,CASSFSPRQNTEAFF
NA,TRBV5-6,TRBJ1-5,NA,TGTGCCAGCAGCTTGGGGGCAGGGGCGTCCCCTAGCAATCAGCCCCAGCATTTT,CASSLGAGASPSNQPQHF
NA,TRBV6-6,TRBJ1-2,few,TGTGCCAGCAATGAGGACGGAATCTATGGCTACACCTTC,CASNEDGIYGYTF
TRBD2,TRBV5-1,TRBJ2-1,NA,TGCGCCAGCAGGGCGAGCGGGGAGACGGCGAGCTCCTACAATGAGCAGTTCTTC,CASRASGETASSYNEQFF
NA,TRBV5-6,TRBJ1-5,NA,TGTGCCAGCAGCTCGACCGGGGAGTTTTCGCGGGTCCAGCCCCAGCATTTT,CASSSTGEFSRVQPQHF
TRBD2,TRBV9,TRBJ2-3,NA,TGTGCCAGCAGCACCAGAATAACTAGCGGGGGCCTTAGCACAGATACGCAGTATTTT,CASSTRITSGGLSTDTQYF
NA,TRBV9,TRBJ1-6,NA,TGTGCCAGCAGCGTAGAGTTTGGGGCTTCACCCCTCCACTTT,CASSVEFGASPLHF
TRBD1,TRBV2,TRBJ1-2,NA,TGTGCCAGCAGTCGGGACAGCGTTAACTATGGCTACACCTTC,CASSRDSVNYGYTF
TRBD2,TRBV19,TRBJ2-7,NA,TGTGCCAGTAGTGGGCTAGCGGGAGCAGGCGAGCAGTACTTC,CASSGLAGAGEQYF
NA,TRBV4-3,TRBJ1-1,NA,TGCGCCAGCAGCCAAGCTACAGAGCGGTCTGAAGCTTTCTTT,CASSQATERSEAFF
NA,TRBV28,TRBJ2-4,NA,TGTGCCAGCAGTTTAATTGGATCAGGGTCTATTAAAAACATTCAGTACTTC,CASSLIGSGSIKNIQYF
NA,TRBV30,TRBJ2-3,few,TGTGCCTGGAGTGCCTTGGGGGCCGACACAGATACGCAGTATTTT,CAWSALGADTDTQYF
TRBD1,TRBV6-1,TRBJ1-2,NA,TGTGCCAGCAGAGAGCCGGGACAGGGATATGGCTACACCTTC,CASREPGQGYGYTF
NA,TRBV2,TRBJ1-6,NA,TGTGCCAGCAGTGCGGACAGCAGCTCCTATAATTCACCCCTCCACTTT,CASSADSSSYNSPLHF
NA,TRBV30,TRBJ1-3,few,TGTGCCTGGAGTCCCCTCACCTCTGGAAACACCATATATTTT,CAWSPLTSGNTIYF
NA,TRBV6-1,TRBJ1-1,NA,TGTGCCAGCTCCCGGGGGGCGTTAGAAGCTTTCTTT,CASSRGALEAFF
NA,TRBV5-6,TRBJ1-1,NA,TGTGCCAGCAGCTTGGGAGGACATATAATCTTAGCGACTGAAGCTTTCTTT,CASSLGGHIILATEAFF
TRBD1,TRBV6-5,TRBJ2-7,once,TGTGCCAGCAGTGTGGACAGGGGGGGATACGAGCAGTACTTC,CASSVDRGGYEQYF
TRBD1,TRBV7-2,TRBJ1-1,NA,TGTGCCAGCAGACATTCCCCAGACAGGGCCACTGAAGCTTTCTTT,CASRHSPDRATEAFF
NA,TRBV9,TRBJ2-1,NA,TGTGCCAGCAGCGTCCCACGCGAGGCAGGTGAGCAGTTCTTC,CASSVPREAGEQFF
NA,TRBV18,TRBJ1-2,NA,TGTGCCAGCTCACCGGACCTAAACTATGGCTACACCTTC,CASSPDLNYGYTF
NA,TRBV4-1,TRBJ1-1,NA,TGCGCCAGCAGCCAAGTCGGATTGACAGGCGGTTTATTCGGCACTGAAGCTTTCTTT,CASSQVGLTGGLFGTEAFF
NA,TRBV29-1,TRBJ2-7,NA,TGCAGCGTTGTGGAAGGGAGCTCCTACGAGCAGTACTTC,CSVVEGSSYEQYF
NA,TRBV5-1,TRBJ2-7,NA,TGCGCCAGCAGCTTGGAGTCGCAGGACGAGCAGTACTTC,CASSLESQDEQYF
NA,TRBV7-2,TRBJ2-2,NA,TGTGCCAGCATCGGGGGGACAGGGAACACCGGGGAGCTGTTTTTT,CASIGGTGNTGELFF
NA,TRBV6-1,TRBJ2-6,NA,TGTGCCAGCAGAGCCGGGACGGACAACGTCCTGACTTTC,CASRAGTDNVLTF
NA,TRBV27,TRBJ2-2,NA,TGTGCCAGCATCAGGACGGGCACCGGGGAGCTGTTTTTT,CASIRTGTGELFF
NA,TRBV28,TRBJ1-4,NA,TGTGCCAGCAGTTCCACTCGGGAGAAACTGTTTTTT,CASSSTREKLFF
NA,TRBV14,TRBJ1-1,NA,TGTGCCAGCAGCCAAGCTGGGGGGAGAAACACTGAAGCTTTCTTT,CASSQAGGRNTEAFF
TRBD2,TRBV9,TRBJ2-1,few,TGTGCCAGCACCGCCGGGGCTAGCGGCTCCTACAATGAGCAGTTCTTC,CASTAGASGSYNEQFF
TRBD1,TRBV19,TRBJ2-5,NA,TGTGCCAGTAGTATAGATACGCGCCTTCCCAGGGGGAAAGAGACCCAGTACTTC,CASSIDTRLPRGKETQYF
NA,TRBV9,TRBJ2-2,NA,TGTGCCAGCAGCCTCCCGGGGGGCGTATTCACCGGGGAGCTGTTTTTT,CASSLPGGVFTGELFF
NA,TRBV11-2,TRBJ1-1,NA,TGTGCCAGCAGCTTACAGGGGAACACTGAAGCTTTCTTT,CASSLQGNTEAFF
TRBD1,TRBV15,TRBJ1-2,NA,TGTGCCACCAGCAAAGGACAGGGGGTCTATGGCTACACCTTC,CATSKGQGVYGYTF
TRBD2,TRBV6-6,TRBJ2-1,NA,TGTGCCAGCAGTGTTAGCGGGAGCTCCTACAATGAGCAGTTCTTC,CASSVSGSSYNEQFF
NA,TRBV25-1,TRBJ2-1,few,TGTGCCACCTCTCGCGCTCAAGGGGGACAGTTCTTC,CATSRAQGGQFF
NA,TRBV15,TRBJ1-3,NA,TGTGCCACCAGCAGAGATTTGTCTGGAAACACCATATATTTT,CATSRDLSGNTIYF